These 13 T cell receptor beta chains came from one sample sequenced in a study of blood T cell repertoires in COVID-19. This table comes from immunoSEQ multiplex PCR, and its TCRdb copy is limited to in-frame clones, with some not included. The data show hundreds of thousands of clones, with 85% to 90% seen just once and 6.2% held by the top ten. The source material was peripheral blood. All receptors come from a man between 60 and 75 years old who had recovered from COVID-19.

The rearrangement links TRBV11-2 to TRBJ2-3; 8 nucleotides match TRBD2. The CDR3 loop spans 15 amino acids. The V segment lost 1 base and the J segment 3 bases; nucleotides outside the gene matches: 3. The germline V gene has CDR1 SGHAT and CDR2 FQNNGV. Here the CDR3 reads CASSLAGGKTDTQYF. The CDR3, as DNA: TGTGCCAGCAGCTTAGCGGGAGGGAAAACAGATACGCAGTATTTT.

The chain uses TRBV5-5 and TRBJ1-5, with D unresolved. The CDR3 contains 16 residues. V lost 4 bases to trimming and J lost 5 bases, with 19 bases between them. Germline CDR1 and CDR2: SGHKS and YYEKEE (reference sequence). This CDR3 is CASSIGPLGVYQPQHF. For the CDR3, the DNA is TGTGCCAGCAGCATCGGACCTCTGGGAGTGTATCAGCCCCAGCATTTT.

V gene TRBV6-7 combines with J gene TRBJ2-5, with 11 bases aligning to TRBD2. TRBV6-7 carries the ORF label, with uncertain function. V lost 8 bases to trimming and J lost 2 bases; unmatched junction nucleotides: 10. The CDR3 extends over 16 amino acids. The CDR3 reads CASSWTSGPGQETQYF. Here the CDR3 DNA reads TGTGCCAGCTCCTGGACTAGCGGGCCAGGACAAGAGACCCAGTACTTC.

The V and J genes are TRBV9 and TRBJ2-5, with D tentatively TRBD1 (6 bases). V dropped 5 bases and J dropped 2 bases, with 10 bases sitting between them. The CDR3 spans 13 residues. CDR1 is SGDLS and CDR2 is YYNGEE in the germline V gene. The CDR3 bases are TGTGCCAGCAGTCAGGGGCCGCAAGAGACCCAGTACTTC. Residues: CASSQGPQETQYF. Looking up the rest from reference TRBV9 and TRBJ2-5 gives the full variable domain: DSGVTQTPKHLITATGQRVTLRCSPRSGDLSVYWYQQSLDQGLQFLIQYYNGEERAKGNILERFSAQQFPDLHSELNLSSLELGDSALYFCASSQGPQETQYFGPGTRLLVL.

The chain couples TRBV18 to TRBJ2-3; TRBD2 aligns across 14 bases. J was trimmed by 3 bases and V by 3 bases; bases with no gene match: 8. CDR1 and CDR2 (germline): KGHSH, LQKENI. The CDR3 is made up of 18 amino acids. CDR3 DNA sequence: TGTGCCAGCTCACCTAACCCGGGACTAGCGGGGGTTACAGATACGCAGTATTTT. Residues: CASSPNPGLAGVTDTQYF.

J is TRBJ1-4 and V is TRBV13, with D perhaps TRBD1 (6 bases). CDR1 and CDR2 from the germline V gene are PRHDT and FYEKMQ (reference sequence). This CDR3 has 14 residues. V shed 5 bases and J shed 4 bases, with 11 bases lying between them. The CDR3: CASSRGQLNEKLFF. CDR3 coding DNA: TGTGCCAGCAGCAGAGGACAGCTTAATGAAAAACTGTTTTTT. The full variable domain, completed using reference TRBV13 and TRBJ1-4, is AAGVIQSPRHLIKEKRETATLKCYPIPRHDTVYWYQQGPGQDPQFLISFYEKMQSDKGSIPDRFSAQQFSDYHSELNMSSLELGDSALYFCASSRGQLNEKLFFGSGTQLSVL.

V is TRBV7-9 and J is TRBJ1-3; 7 bases map to TRBD1. Trimming at V came to 5 bases and at J to 1 base, leaving 5 bases not matched to a gene. CDR3 length: 15 residues. Germline loops: CDR1 SEHNR, CDR2 FQNEAQ (reference sequence). The CDR3 DNA sequence: TGTGCCAGCAGCCTGCCACAGGGGTCTGGAAACACCATATATTTT. The encoded protein is CASSLPQGSGNTIYF. The complete variable domain, with remaining parts taken from reference TRBV7-9 and TRBJ1-3, reads DTGVSQNPRHKITKRGQNVTFRCDPISEHNRLYWYRQTLGQGPEFLTYFQNEAQLEKSRLLSDRFSAERPKGSFSTLEIQRTEQGDSAMYLCASSLPQGSGNTIYFGEGSWLTVV.

The CDR3 nucleotides read TGTGCCAGCAGCCCACCGGGACTAGCGGGAGTTGAGACCCAGTACTTC. It is translated as CASSPPGLAGVETQYF. The chain joins TRBV7-9 to TRBJ2-5; 14 positions match TRBD2. Per the germline V gene, CDR1 is SEHNR and CDR2 is FQNEAQ (reference sequence). V was pared by 5 bases and J by 5 bases, with 7 bases of the junction left unmatched. CDR3 length equals 16 residues.

V is TRBV11-1 and J is TRBJ2-1; 16 bases are a match to TRBD2. V was clipped by 4 bases and J by 9 bases; unmatched bases: 3. Germline V lookup: CDR1 SGHAT, CDR2 FQDESV (reference sequence). The CDR3 sequence is 15 residues long. CDR3 in DNA: TGTGCCAGCAGCTCGGGACTAGCGGGGGGGCGTGAGCAGTTCTTC. Translating gives CASSSGLAGGREQFF. Filled out from reference TRBV11-1 and TRBJ2-1, the complete variable domain reads EAEVAQSPRYKITEKSQAVAFWCDPISGHATLYWYRQILGQGPELLVQFQDESVVDDSQLPKDRFSAERLKGVDSTLKIQPAELGDSAMYLCASSSGLAGGREQFFGPGTRLTVL.

The chain couples TRBV10-3 to TRBJ1-4; D gene unclear. The CDR3 totals 14 residues. V lost 2 bases to trimming and J lost 8 bases, with 12 bases between them. Germline loops: CDR1 ENHRY, CDR2 SYGVKD. The CDR3 DNA reads as TGTGCCATCAGTGAGCGGGAAGAGGAGGAAAAACTGTTTTTT. Protein: CAISEREEEEKLFF.

The chain employs TRBV19 and TRBJ1-2; the D is unclear. From germline, CDR1 is LNHDA and CDR2 SQIVND (reference sequence). The V end was cut by 4 bases, the J end by 0 bases, with 12 bases between. The CDR3 consists of 15 residues. CDR3 in DNA: TGTGCCAGTAGTACCGCCCCCGGGACTAACTATGGCTACACCTTC. Translated, it gives CASSTAPGTNYGYTF.

V and J are TRBV24-1 and TRBJ2-1; 9 bases align to TRBD1. V trimming: 3 bases; J trimming: 7 bases; junction bases outside the gene matches: 6. This CDR3 is 15 amino acids long. From germline, CDR1 is KGHDR and CDR2 SFDVKD. CDR3 DNA: TGTGCCACCAGTGATCCGGGACAGGGCCGGAATGAGCAGTTCTTC. This translates into CATSDPGQGRNEQFF.

This sequence joins TRBV3-1 (or the pseudogene TRBV3-2) and TRBJ2-5; D is perhaps TRBD1 (6 bases). V gave up 1 base and J gave up 4 bases, with 19 bases separating them. This CDR3 region has 17 residues. The germline gives CDR1 LGHDT, CDR2 YNNKEL (reference sequence). As DNA, the CDR3 is TGTGCCAGCAGCCAAGGGGGACAAACTACAACCAGAGAGACCCAGTACTTC. Protein: CASSQGGQTTTRETQYF.